Presented here are 9 T cell receptor beta chains from one specimen sequenced in a study of shared clonotypes between healthy human individuals (dated by TCRdb to 2019 to 2021). The library came from the immunoSEQ multiplex PCR assay. The source is immuneACCESS, and TCRdb retained only in-frame sequences with V and J called. Part of the clones is not carried over; for the studies checked, unresolved V genes explain less than half of this, and the remainder is unexplained. The sample includes about 2 million clones, with just under 95% observed a single time. The biggest ten clones account for 0.9% to 1.4% of the sample. CD8 naive samples consisted of CD45RO-negative cells that were positively selected for CCR7, yielding a CD45RA+CCR7+ population without TemRA cells. The source material was naive CD8+ T cells sorted from blood. Explained via the paper, the cell subset or site label denotes: CD45RA+CCR7+. The receptors here all came from a man aged 18 to 30 in good health.

This clone was picked up one time. This chain joins TRBV7-9 and TRBJ2-7; tentatively, D is TRBD1 or TRBD2 (6 bases each). V lost 5 bases and J 5 bases, leaving 13 bases between the germline ends. The CDR3 loop spans 13 amino acids. Germline CDR1 and CDR2: SEHNR and FQNEAQ (reference sequence). Written as DNA, the CDR3 is TGTGCCAGCAGCCCTTGGGGGGCGAACGAGCAGTACTTC. It is translated as CASSPWGANEQYF.

The V call is TRBV14, the J call TRBJ2-7, with D unclear. The CDR3 contains 12 residues. The ends were cut back, 5 bases at V and 2 bases at J, with 7 bases in the middle. CDR1 and CDR2 (germline): SGHDN, FVKESK. The CDR3 spells CASSFGPYEQYF. The CDR3 DNA sequence: TGTGCCAGCAGCTTCGGTCCCTACGAGCAGTACTTC.

The chain carries TRBV2 and TRBJ2-5, with a weak D call TRBD1 (5 bases). This CDR3 is built from 14 residues. CDR1 SNHLY and CDR2 FYNNEI come from the germline V gene. V lost 7 bases, J lost 0 bases, and 12 bases lay in between. For the CDR3, the DNA is TGTGCCAGCAAGGGGCCTCAATACCAAGAGACCCAGTACTTC. Amino acid sequence: CASKGPQYQETQYF.

The chain couples TRBV19 to TRBJ1-2; a possible D gene is TRBD1 (5 bases). Looked up from germline, CDR1 is LNHDA and CDR2 is SQIVND (reference sequence). V was cut by 0 bases and J by 4 bases, with 15 bases left in between. The CDR3 spans 16 residues. The CDR3 region is CASSIDEGRGGYGYTF. The CDR3 DNA reads as TGTGCCAGTAGTATAGACGAGGGGCGCGGGGGCTATGGCTACACCTTC.

Only one count was recorded for this clone. The chain combines TRBV4-1 with TRBJ2-3; D gene uncertain. The CDR3 covers 14 residues. Trimming cost V 0 bases and J 6 bases, with 10 bases left between them. CDR1 MGHRA and CDR2 YSYEKL come from the germline V gene. The CDR3 loop reads CASSQDWVTDTQYF. CDR3 bases: TGCGCCAGCAGCCAAGATTGGGTAACCGATACGCAGTATTTT.

This sequence joins TRBV4-1 and TRBJ1-2; weak D call: TRBD1 (5 bases). V lost 4 bases to trimming and J lost 8 bases, with 17 bases between them. Germline V gives CDR1 MGHRA, CDR2 YSYEKL. This CDR3 is built from 14 residues. The CDR3 loop reads CASSPGGEDKGYTF. CDR3 bases: TGCGCCAGCAGCCCCGGAGGGGAGGACAAAGGCTACACCTTC.

The chain is built from TRBV10-3 and TRBJ2-1; 14 nucleotides align to TRBD2. Germline V gene sequence: CDR1 ENHRY, CDR2 SYGVKD. The J segment lost 0 bases and the V segment lost 0 bases, leaving 7 bases of the junction unmatched. The CDR3 consists of 20 residues. The CDR3 loop is CAISESTTSGRAPSYNEQFF. The CDR3 DNA reads TGTGCCATCAGTGAGTCGACGACTAGCGGGAGGGCCCCCTCCTACAATGAGCAGTTCTTC.

This chain links TRBV19 with TRBJ2-3; a possible D gene is TRBD2 (5 bases). The CDR3 runs 14 residues. V lost 1 base to trimming and J lost 8 bases, with 13 bases between them. In germline, CDR1 is LNHDA, CDR2 SQIVND (reference sequence). Here the CDR3 DNA reads TGTGCCAGTAGTATAGCTTTTTCCGAGGGTACGCAGTATTTT. Its protein is CASSIAFSEGTQYF.

This sequence joins TRBV7-9 and TRBJ2-7; D may be TRBD1 (6 bases). The CDR3 contains 16 residues. V lost 5 bases to trimming and J lost 0 bases, with 17 bases between them. Germline CDR1 reads SEHNR; CDR2 reads FQNEAQ (reference sequence). The CDR3 loop is CASSPSTGTISYEQYF. DNA of the CDR3: TGTGCCAGCAGCCCCTCAACCGGGACAATCTCCTACGAGCAGTACTTC.